This T cell receptor beta chain appears in the sequencing data of a study of T cell repertoires in aging, cancer and after chemotherapy. About the study: Pre- and post-chemotherapy samples were paired from glioblastoma patients treated with temozolomide-based therapy.

The template was genomic DNA from peripheral blood, not RNA. TRB rearrangements spanning V, D and J were amplified using mixed TRB-A/B primers. TCRdb processed the multiplex PCR reads anew with MiXCR; each CDR3 protein has one entry. This sample carries over 1,500 distinct CDR3 sequences, roughly a third of them seen once, and the ten largest clones take about 7.6%. Germline V gene data show CDR1 as KGHSH and CDR2 as LQKENI. V lost 1 base and J lost 1, with 8 bases in between. The CDR3 has 15 amino acids. Study-level points and caveats: Compared with age-matched healthy donors, untreated hematological or solid cancer patients showed higher blood TCR clonality. Loss of evenness, beyond lost richness, contributed to age-related TCR diversity decline in cancer patients.

This clonotype was seen a few times. The target antigen is unknown. The sample comprised blood. The TCR originated in a human donor with a solid tumor. J is TRBJ1-3 and V is TRBV18; no definite D call. DNA of the CDR3: TGTGCCAGCTCACCACAAGGAATTTCTGGAAACACCATATATTTT. This gives the protein CASSPQGISGNTIYF.